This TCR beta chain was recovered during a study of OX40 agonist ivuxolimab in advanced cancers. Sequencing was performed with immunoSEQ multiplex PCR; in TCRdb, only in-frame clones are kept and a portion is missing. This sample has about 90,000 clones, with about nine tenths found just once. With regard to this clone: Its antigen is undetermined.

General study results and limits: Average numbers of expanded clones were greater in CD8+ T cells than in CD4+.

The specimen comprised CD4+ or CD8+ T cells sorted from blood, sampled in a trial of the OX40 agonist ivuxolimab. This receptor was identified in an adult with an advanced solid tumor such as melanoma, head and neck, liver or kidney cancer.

CDR3 bases: TGTGCCAGCAGTTTACCTGGCTTTGCGGGAAATGAGCAGTACTTC. Protein product: CASSLPGFAGNEQYF. The chain combines TRBV27 with TRBJ2-7, with D possibly matching TRBD2 (6 bases). Germline V CDR1 and CDR2: MNHEY, SMNVEV (reference sequence). V lost 2 bases and J 7 bases, leaving 18 bases between the germline ends. The CDR3 sequence is 15 residues long.